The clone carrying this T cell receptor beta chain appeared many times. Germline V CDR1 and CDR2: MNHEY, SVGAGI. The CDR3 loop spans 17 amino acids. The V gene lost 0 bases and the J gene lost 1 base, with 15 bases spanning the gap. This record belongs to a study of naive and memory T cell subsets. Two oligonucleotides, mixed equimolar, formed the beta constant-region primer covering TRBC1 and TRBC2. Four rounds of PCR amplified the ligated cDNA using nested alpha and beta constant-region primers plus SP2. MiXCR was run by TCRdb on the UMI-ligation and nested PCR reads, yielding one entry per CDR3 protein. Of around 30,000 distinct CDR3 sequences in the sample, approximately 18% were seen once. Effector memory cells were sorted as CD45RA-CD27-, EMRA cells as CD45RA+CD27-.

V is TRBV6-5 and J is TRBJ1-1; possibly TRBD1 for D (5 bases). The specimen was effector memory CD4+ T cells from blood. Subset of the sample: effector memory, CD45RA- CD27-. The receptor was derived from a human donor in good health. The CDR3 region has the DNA TGTGCCAGCAGTTACTCGGCAGGGCCTATACAGAACACTGAAGCTTTCTTT. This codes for CASSYSAGPIQNTEAFF.